Listed here is a single TCR beta chain. The antigen is unknown. The study recruited hyperthyroidism patients aged 18 to 65 who were newly diagnosed, under 2 months' duration. Clinicians made diagnoses from clinical symptoms, serum thyroxine, TRAb, thyroid ultrasound and orbital computed tomography. From germline, CDR1 is SGHDT and CDR2 YYEEEE. The CDR3 covers 14 residues. Trimming stripped 2 bases from V and 2 bases from J, with 10 bases between. This entry comes from a study of Graves' ophthalmopathy and Graves' hyperthyroidism. About the research overall: Stable hyperthyroidism denotes an absence of ophthalmopathy throughout 18 months of follow-up.

RNA transcripts were the template, and TCR beta CDR3 regions were amplified from them. First-round RT-PCR relied on HTBI primers, and a second-round multiplex PCR came next. A single record per CDR3 protein comes from TCRdb applying MiXCR to the multiplex PCR reads. The data show around 1.1 million distinct CDR3 sequences, 36% seen once. The study's findings and limits: Most expanded clonotypes in thyroid above 0.001 frequency also showed up in blood.

This rearrangement joins TRBV5-6 to TRBJ1-2; D gene ambiguous. Sequencing was performed on peripheral blood or thyroid tissue (not recorded which). This clonotype was sampled from an adult man with Graves' hyperthyroidism. The CDR3 protein is CASSLKGSNYGYTF. Here the CDR3 DNA reads TGTGCCAGCAGCTTAAAAGGGTCAAACTATGGCTACACCTTC.